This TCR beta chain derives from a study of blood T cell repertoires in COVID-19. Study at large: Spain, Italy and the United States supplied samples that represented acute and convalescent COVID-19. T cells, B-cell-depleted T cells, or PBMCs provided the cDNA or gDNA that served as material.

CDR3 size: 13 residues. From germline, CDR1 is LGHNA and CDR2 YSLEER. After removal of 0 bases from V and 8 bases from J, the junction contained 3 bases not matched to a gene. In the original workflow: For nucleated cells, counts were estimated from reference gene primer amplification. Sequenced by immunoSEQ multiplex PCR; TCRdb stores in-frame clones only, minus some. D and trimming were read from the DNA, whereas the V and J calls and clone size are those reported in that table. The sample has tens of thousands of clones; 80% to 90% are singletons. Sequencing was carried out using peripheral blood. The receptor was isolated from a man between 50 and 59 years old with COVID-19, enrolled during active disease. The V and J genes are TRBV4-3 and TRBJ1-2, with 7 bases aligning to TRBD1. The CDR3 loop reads CASSQETGRGYTF. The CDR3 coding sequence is TGCGCCAGCAGCCAAGAGACAGGGAGGGGCTACACCTTC.